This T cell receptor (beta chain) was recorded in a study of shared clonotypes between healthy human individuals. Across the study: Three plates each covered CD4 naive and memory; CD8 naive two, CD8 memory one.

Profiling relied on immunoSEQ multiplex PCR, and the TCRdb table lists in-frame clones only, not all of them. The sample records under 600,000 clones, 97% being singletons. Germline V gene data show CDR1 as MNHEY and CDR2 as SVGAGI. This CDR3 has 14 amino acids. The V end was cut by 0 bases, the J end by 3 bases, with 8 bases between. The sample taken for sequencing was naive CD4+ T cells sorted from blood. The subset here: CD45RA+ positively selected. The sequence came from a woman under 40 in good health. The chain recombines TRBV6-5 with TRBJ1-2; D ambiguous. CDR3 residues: CASSYSRQDYGYTF. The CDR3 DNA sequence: TGTGCCAGCAGTTACTCGCGGCAAGACTATGGCTACACCTTC.